The 10 T cell receptor beta chains below all came from one sample that was sequenced in a study of blood T cell repertoires in COVID-19. TCRdb keeps only in-frame clones here, not all; method: immunoSEQ multiplex PCR. This sample has about 140,000 clones, with about 79% found just once. Sequencing used peripheral blood. Every receptor here comes from a man aged 55 to 69 with active or convalescent COVID-19.

CDR3 sequence reads: CASSDGQQTLYSNQPQHF. DNA for the CDR3: TGTGCCAGCAGTGACGGACAGCAAACCCTCTATAGCAATCAGCCCCAGCATTTT. V is TRBV27 and J is TRBJ1-5, with a tentative D call TRBD1 (6 bases). This CDR3 comprises 18 residues. The V gene lost 5 bases and the J gene lost 0 bases, with 20 bases spanning the gap. Germline V CDR1 and CDR2: MNHEY, SMNVEV (reference sequence).

The chain uses TRBV5-5 and TRBJ1-5; 12 nucleotides line up with TRBD1. J was trimmed by 5 bases and V by 2 bases; bases with no gene match: 2. CDR3 length: 15 residues. Germline CDR1 reads SGHKS; CDR2 reads YYEKEE (reference sequence). In DNA, the CDR3 is TGTGCCAGCAGCTTAGGGACAGGGGGCTATCAGCCCCAGCATTTT. Translation: CASSLGTGGYQPQHF.

The rearrangement uses TRBV11-3 and TRBJ2-2; D possibly corresponds to TRBD2 (6 bases). This CDR3 contains 16 residues. V was shortened by 5 bases and J by 2 bases, with 15 bases between the two germline ends. Germline assignment: CDR1 SGHNT and CDR2 YENEEA. DNA of the CDR3: TGTGCCAGCAGCCTCGCGGGACTTATTAACACCGGGGAGCTGTTTTTT. The encoded protein is CASSLAGLINTGELFF.

This clone has just one count. This chain links TRBV27 with TRBJ1-2, with 7 nucleotides matching TRBD1. V trimming: 4 bases; J trimming: 3 bases; junction bases outside the gene matches: 2. Looked up from germline, CDR1 is MNHEY and CDR2 is SMNVEV (reference sequence). CDR3 length: 13 amino acids. The CDR3 protein is CASSYDRDYGYTF. In DNA form, the CDR3 reads TGTGCCAGCAGTTATGACAGGGACTATGGCTACACCTTC.

The chain recombines TRBV2 with TRBJ1-1, with 8 bases identical to TRBD1. Trimming at V came to 5 bases and at J to 2 bases, leaving 7 bases not matched to a gene. CDR1 SNHLY and CDR2 FYNNEI come from the germline V gene. The CDR3 is 15 residues long. This CDR3 is CASSMDRVPNTEAFF. The CDR3 DNA reads TGTGCCAGCAGTATGGACAGGGTCCCCAACACTGAAGCTTTCTTT.

The V call is TRBV2, the J call TRBJ1-5; 12 positions match TRBD1. V lost 6 bases, J lost 9 bases, and 3 bases stayed unmatched. This CDR3 has 13 residues. From germline, CDR1 is SNHLY and CDR2 FYNNEI. CDR3 sequence reads: CASRGDRGPPQHF. In DNA form, the CDR3 reads TGTGCCAGCAGGGGGGACAGGGGGCCGCCCCAGCATTTT. The entire variable domain, with the rest obtained from reference TRBV2 and TRBJ1-5, is as follows: EPEVTQTPSHQVTQMGQEVILRCVPISNHLYFYWYRQILGQKVEFLVSFYNNEISEKSEIFDDQFSVERPDGSNFTLKIRSTKLEDSAMYFCASRGDRGPPQHFGDGTRLSIL.

The V and J genes are TRBV5-1 and TRBJ2-3; 8 bases fit TRBD1. V trimming: 3 bases; J trimming: 1 base; junction bases outside the gene matches: 4. The CDR3 runs 15 residues. Germline V gene sequence: CDR1 SGHRS, CDR2 YFSETQ. CDR3 nucleotides: TGCGCCAGCAGCTCCGCGACAGGGGGCACAGATACGCAGTATTTT. It translates to CASSSATGGTDTQYF.

The gene calls are TRBV7-2 and TRBJ1-1; tentative D call: TRBD1 (5 bases). V was clipped by 2 bases and J by 5 bases, with 18 bases between them. Germline V gene lookup returns CDR1 SGHTA and CDR2 FQGNSA. This CDR3 is built from 16 residues. The CDR3 DNA reads TGTGCCAGCAGCTTAATCCCTAGGGGCGTCAGGACTGAAGCTTTCTTT. It translates to CASSLIPRGVRTEAFF. Full variable domain (rest looked up from reference TRBV7-2 and TRBJ1-1): GAGVSQSPSNKVTEKGKDVELRCDPISGHTALYWYRQSLGQGLEFLIYFQGNSAPDKSGLPSDRFSAERTGGSVSTLTIQRTQQEDSAVYLCASSLIPRGVRTEAFFGQGTRLTVV.

The rearrangement links TRBV19 to TRBJ2-5, with 9 bases fitting TRBD1. This CDR3 region has 13 residues. Germline V lookup: CDR1 LNHDA, CDR2 SQIVND (reference sequence). V trimming: 6 bases; J trimming: 5 bases; junction bases outside the gene matches: 4. The CDR3 loop reads CASSTGGRETQYF. The DNA of the CDR3 is TGTGCCAGTAGCACAGGGGGCCGGGAGACCCAGTACTTC.

The chain couples TRBV19 to TRBJ2-1; 10 bases are a match to TRBD2. This CDR3 is built from 15 residues. Germline CDR1 LNHDA, CDR2 SQIVND (reference sequence). The J segment lost 6 bases and the V segment lost 3 bases, leaving 5 bases of the junction unmatched. In DNA, the CDR3 is TGTGCCAGTAGTATGTTAGCGGGAGGTGCCAATGAGCAGTTCTTC. Residues: CASSMLAGGANEQFF.